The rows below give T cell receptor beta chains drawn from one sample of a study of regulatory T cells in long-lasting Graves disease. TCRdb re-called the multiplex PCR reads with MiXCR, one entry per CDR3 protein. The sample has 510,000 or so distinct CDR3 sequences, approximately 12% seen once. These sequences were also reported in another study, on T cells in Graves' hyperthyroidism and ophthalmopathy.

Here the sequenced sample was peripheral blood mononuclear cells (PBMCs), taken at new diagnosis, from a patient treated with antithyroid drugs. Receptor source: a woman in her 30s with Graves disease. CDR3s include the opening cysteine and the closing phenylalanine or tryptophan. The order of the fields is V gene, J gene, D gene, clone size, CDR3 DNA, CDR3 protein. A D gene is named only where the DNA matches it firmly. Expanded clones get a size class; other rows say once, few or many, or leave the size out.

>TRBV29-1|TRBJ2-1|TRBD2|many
TGCAGCGCCGCCGGGACTAGCGCCTACAATGAGCAGTTCTTC
CSAAGTSAYNEQFF
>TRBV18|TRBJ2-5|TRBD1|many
TGTGCCAGCTCACCACTCTGGGACAGACACCAAGAGACCCAGTACTTC
CASSPLWDRHQETQYF
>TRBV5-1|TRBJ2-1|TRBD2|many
TGCGCCAGCAGCTTGAACGGGAGGGGAACTTTGAATGAGCAGTTCTTC
CASSLNGRGTLNEQFF
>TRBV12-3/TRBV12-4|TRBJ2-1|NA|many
TGTGCCAGCAGTTTAGCCTCCAGCTACTACAATGAGCAGTTCTTC
CASSLASSYYNEQFF
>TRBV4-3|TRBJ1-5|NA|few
TGCGCCAGCAGCCACAGCGTCGGGACCGATCAGCCCCAGCATTTT
CASSHSVGTDQPQHF
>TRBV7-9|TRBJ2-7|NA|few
TGTGCCAGCAGCTTAGACGGTCCTTGGCAGTACTTC
CASSLDGPWQYF
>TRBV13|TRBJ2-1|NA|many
TGTGCCAGCAGCCATCGGTCTAGCTTCAATAAGCAGTTCTTC
CASSHRSSFNKQFF
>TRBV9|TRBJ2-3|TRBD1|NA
TGTGCCAGCAGCCCCCGGACAGGCAATCTTGGGGATACGCAGTATTTT
CASSPRTGNLGDTQYF
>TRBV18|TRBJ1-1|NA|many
TGTGCCAGCTCACCACCGAGAGACAGAGAGAACACTGAAGCTTTCTTT
CASSPPRDRENTEAFF
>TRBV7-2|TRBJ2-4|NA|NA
TGTGCCAGCAGCTTAATCCCGATTGAGCAGTACTTC
CASSLIPIEQYF
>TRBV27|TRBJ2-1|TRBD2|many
TGTGCCAGCAGTCATAGGACTAGCGGAGGCAATGAGCAGTTCTTC
CASSHRTSGGNEQFF
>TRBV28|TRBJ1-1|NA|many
TGTGCCAGCAGTGGCCGGGACGACCAAGCTTTCTTT
CASSGRDDQAFF
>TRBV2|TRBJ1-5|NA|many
TGTGCCAGCAGTGATTACGGGGCACCGGGCAATCAGCCCCAGCATTTT
CASSDYGAPGNQPQHF
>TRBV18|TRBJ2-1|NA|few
TGTGCCAGCTCACCACCGGTTCTTTCCTACAATGAGCAGTTCTTC
CASSPPVLSYNEQFF
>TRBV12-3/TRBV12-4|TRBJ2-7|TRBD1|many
TGTGCCAGCAGCGGGACAGGGGAAAAGCAGTACTTC
CASSGTGEKQYF
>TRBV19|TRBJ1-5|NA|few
TGTGCCAGTAGTATGCGAGCAGGTGTAAGCAATCAGCCCCAGCATTTT
CASSMRAGVSNQPQHF
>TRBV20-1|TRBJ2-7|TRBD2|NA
TGCAGTGGCACACTAGCGCTCTCCTACGAGCAGTACTTC
CSGTLALSYEQYF
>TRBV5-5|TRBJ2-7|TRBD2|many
TGTGCCAGCAGCTTGGCCGGAACTAGCGGTTCCTACGAGCAGTACTTC
CASSLAGTSGSYEQYF
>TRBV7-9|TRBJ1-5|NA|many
TGTGCCAGCAGCCGGGACCTACCCAATCAGCCCCAGCATTTT
CASSRDLPNQPQHF
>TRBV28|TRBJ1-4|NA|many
TGTGCCAGCAGTGCCGCGGGGGCGACTAATGAAAAACTGTTTTTT
CASSAAGATNEKLFF
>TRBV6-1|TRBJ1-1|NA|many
TGTGCCAGCAGTCAGGGATTTAGCACTGAAGCTTTCTTT
CASSQGFSTEAFF
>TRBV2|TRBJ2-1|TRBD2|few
TGTGCCAGCAGTGATAGGTTAGCGGGAGGTCTTGAGCAGTTCTTC
CASSDRLAGGLEQFF
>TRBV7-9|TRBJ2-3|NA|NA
TGTGCCAGCAGGAATATGGATACGCAGTATTTT
CASRNMDTQYF
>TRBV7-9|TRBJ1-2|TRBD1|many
TGTGCCAGCAGCGGGACAGGGTGGTTTCTTGGCTATGGCTACACCTTC
CASSGTGWFLGYGYTF
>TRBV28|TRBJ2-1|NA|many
TGTGCCAGCAGTTCCCGAGACATCGATGAGCAGTTCTTC
CASSSRDIDEQFF
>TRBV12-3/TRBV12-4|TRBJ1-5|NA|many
TGTGCCAGCAGTCCCGACAGGATCACCAATCAGCCCCAGCATTTT
CASSPDRITNQPQHF
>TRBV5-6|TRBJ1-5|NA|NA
TGTGCCAGCAGCTCGAAGGGCTTGAAAAGCAATCAGCCCCAGCATTTT
CASSSKGLKSNQPQHF
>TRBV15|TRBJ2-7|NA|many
TGTGCCACCAGCAGAGCGGTCGGACAGTTGTTCGAGCAGTACTTC
CATSRAVGQLFEQYF
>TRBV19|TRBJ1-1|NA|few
TGTGCCAGTACCCAATTTCTGTCGACCACTGAAGCTTTCTTT
CASTQFLSTTEAFF
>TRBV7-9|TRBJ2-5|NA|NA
TGCGCCAGCAGCTTGCCCGAAGAGACCCAGTACTTC
CASSLPEETQYF
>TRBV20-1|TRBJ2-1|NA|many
TGCAGTGCTAGTTTGGGGGAGGATCACAATGAGCAGTTCTTC
CSASLGEDHNEQFF
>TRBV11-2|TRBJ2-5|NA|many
TGTGCCAGCAGCTTGGTGGAGACCCAGTACTTC
CASSLVETQYF
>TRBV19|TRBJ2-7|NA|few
TGTGCCAGTAGTGGCTCCGGGACACTTCCCTACGAGCAGTACTTC
CASSGSGTLPYEQYF
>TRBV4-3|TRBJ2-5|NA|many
TGCGCCAGCAGCCAAGGGTTAGCGATGCTAGGGGAGACCCAGTACTTC
CASSQGLAMLGETQYF
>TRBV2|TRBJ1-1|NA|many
TGTGCCAGCAACGCCTTCGACACGGAAGCTTTCTTT
CASNAFDTEAFF
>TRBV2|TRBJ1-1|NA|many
TGTGCCAGCAGTGAGAGTATACCGAACACTGAAGCTTTCTTT
CASSESIPNTEAFF
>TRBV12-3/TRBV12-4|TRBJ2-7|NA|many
TGTGCCAGCAGTCAACATGGAAACTACGAGCAGTACTTC
CASSQHGNYEQYF
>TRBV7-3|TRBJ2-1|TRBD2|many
TGTGCCAGCAGCTTGCGGGCTAGCGGATACAATGAGCAGTTCTTC
CASSLRASGYNEQFF
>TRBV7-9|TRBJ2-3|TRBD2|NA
TGTGCCAGCAGCTTAAGCCTAGCGGCAAGCACAGATACGCAGTATTTT
CASSLSLAASTDTQYF
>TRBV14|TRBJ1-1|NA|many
TGTGCCAGCAGCCAAACCCCCGGGAGGATGAACACTGAAGCTTTCTTT
CASSQTPGRMNTEAFF
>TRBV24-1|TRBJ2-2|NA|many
TGTGCCACCAGTGATTTCGGGGACACCCGGACCGGGGAGCTGTTTTTT
CATSDFGDTRTGELFF
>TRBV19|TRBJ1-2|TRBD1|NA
TGTGCCAGCGGGGGGGACAGGGGAATCTATGGCTACACCTTC
CASGGDRGIYGYTF
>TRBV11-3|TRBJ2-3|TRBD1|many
TGTGCCAGCAGCTCGGGGACAGGGTCTAGCACAGATACGCAGTATTTT
CASSSGTGSSTDTQYF